This entry lists 27 T cell receptor beta chains sequenced from one sample in a study of cytomegalovirus exposure and HLA in healthy donors. Data came from immunoSEQ multiplex PCR; TCRdb stores just in-frame clones and leaves some out. The table shows some 120,000 clones, with roughly 86% occurring only once. Source material: PBMCs. The receptors stem from a man aged 25 to 40 in good health and CMV-seronegative.

The sample holds one count of this clone. The chain has TRBV11-3 and TRBJ1-1, with TRBD1 as a possible D gene (5 bases). V dropped 1 base and J dropped 0 bases, with 9 bases sitting between them. Germline CDR1 reads SGHNT; CDR2 reads YENEEA. This CDR3 region has 15 residues. CDR3 DNA: TGTGCCAGCAGCTTAGGTGGACATATGAACACTGAAGCTTTCTTT. Protein: CASSLGGHMNTEAFF.

The chain carries TRBV29-1 and TRBJ2-3; 10 nucleotides align to TRBD1. Germline V gene lookup returns CDR1 SQVTM and CDR2 ANQGSEA. Germline trimming cut 6 bases from V and 0 bases from J; bases unmatched to any gene: 3. The CDR3 contains 14 residues. CDR3 residues: CSVGQGLSTDTQYF. The CDR3 DNA is TGCAGCGTGGGACAGGGGCTCAGCACAGATACGCAGTATTTT.

The V gene is TRBV10-3, the J gene TRBJ1-1, with D unresolved. Per germline, CDR1 ENHRY and CDR2 SYGVKD. CDR3 length: 14 residues. Trimming took 4 bases from V and 6 from J, leaving 15 bases between them. The CDR3 is CAISVSGNRAEAFF. The CDR3, as DNA: TGTGCCATCAGTGTTTCGGGAAATCGGGCTGAAGCTTTCTTT.

The V call is TRBV5-1, the J call TRBJ2-3; D is perhaps TRBD2 (7 bases). Between the trimmed V and J ends, which lost 7 bases and 4 bases, there was a span of 16 bases. CDR1 is SGHRS and CDR2 is YFSETQ in the germline V gene. The CDR3 spans 14 residues. This CDR3 reads CASFIGGAPDTQYF. CDR3 coding DNA: TGCGCCAGCTTTATTGGGGGGGCCCCAGATACGCAGTATTTT.

This clone came up a few times. This sequence joins TRBV19 and TRBJ2-5; tentatively, D is TRBD2 (6 bases). V gave up 7 bases and J gave up 0 bases, with 18 bases separating them. Germline assignment: CDR1 LNHDA and CDR2 SQIVND (reference sequence). This CDR3 is 16 amino acids long. The CDR3: CASTPAHRGNQETQYF. The DNA of the CDR3 is TGTGCCAGTACCCCTGCTCATCGGGGGAACCAAGAGACCCAGTACTTC.

This rearrangement joins TRBV11-2 to TRBJ2-3; 8 nucleotides align to TRBD1. The germline V gene has CDR1 SGHAT and CDR2 FQNNGV. V shed 5 bases and J 0 bases; nucleotides not matched to a gene: 13. The CDR3 covers 18 residues. The CDR3 sequence: CASSARLGQAASTDTQYF. The CDR3 nucleotides are TGTGCCAGCAGCGCAAGACTGGGACAGGCCGCTAGCACAGATACGCAGTATTTT.

The V call is TRBV28, the J call TRBJ1-6; 7 positions match TRBD1. Per the germline V gene, CDR1 is MDHEN and CDR2 is SYDVKM. Trimming took 5 bases from V and 8 from J; bases not matched to a gene: 9. CDR3 length: 15 residues. CDR3 amino acids: CASSPPPGQHSPLHF. CDR3 nucleotides: TGTGCCAGCAGTCCACCCCCGGGACAGCATTCACCCCTCCACTTT.

The chain recombines TRBV7-2 with TRBJ2-7, with TRBD2 matching over 13 bases. Germline V gene data show CDR1 as SGHTA and CDR2 as FQGNSA. Germline trimming cut 3 bases from V and 2 bases from J; bases unmatched to any gene: 7. The CDR3 is 17 residues long. The chain's CDR3 is CASSLRSGTSGAYEQYF. As DNA, the CDR3 is TGTGCCAGCAGCTTGAGATCCGGGACTAGCGGGGCCTACGAGCAGTACTTC. Complete variable domain (other parts from reference TRBV7-2 and TRBJ2-7): GAGVSQSPSNKVTEKGKDVELRCDPISGHTALYWYRQSLGQGLEFLIYFQGNSAPDKSGLPSDRFSAERTGGSVSTLTIQRTQQEDSAVYLCASSLRSGTSGAYEQYFGPGTRLTVT.

The rearrangement joins TRBV7-3 to TRBJ1-1; the match to TRBD1 covers 7 bases. V lost 5 bases to trimming and J lost 4 bases; unmatched junction nucleotides: 4. The CDR3 runs 13 residues. Germline-derived CDR1 and CDR2 are SGHTA and FQGTGA. The CDR3 nucleotides are TGTGCCAGCAGCCGGGACAGCTTCACTGAAGCTTTCTTT. This sequence encodes CASSRDSFTEAFF. The variable domain in full, with the rest retrieved from reference TRBV7-3 and TRBJ1-1, is GAGVSQTPSNKVTEKGKYVELRCDPISGHTALYWYRQSLGQGPEFLIYFQGTGAADDSGLPNDRFFAVRPEGSVSTLKIQRTERGDSAVYLCASSRDSFTEAFFGQGTRLTVV.

This clone showed up just a few times. This chain connects TRBV2 to TRBJ2-7; D unresolved. From germline, CDR1 is SNHLY and CDR2 FYNNEI. The CDR3 is 11 residues long. V was shortened by 10 bases and J by 4 bases, with 11 bases between the two germline ends. CDR3 in amino acids: CATTVKYEQYF. CDR3 sequence (DNA): TGTGCCACTACAGTCAAATACGAGCAGTACTTC.

This clone has only one observation. The genes are TRBV10-3 and TRBJ1-5; D ambiguous. The CDR3 runs 13 residues. V lost 5 bases, J lost 5 bases, and 10 bases lay in between. The germline CDR1 and CDR2 sequences are ENHRY and SYGVKD. CDR3 DNA: TGTGCCATCAGTTTGCAGGCTGATCAGCCCCAGCATTTT. Its translation is CAISLQADQPQHF.

This chain connects TRBV2 to TRBJ1-3; D gene unclear. This CDR3 contains 11 residues. V dropped 4 bases and J dropped 4 bases, with 2 bases sitting between them. Germline lookup yields CDR1 SNHLY and CDR2 FYNNEI. This chain's CDR3 is CASSVGNTIYF. The CDR3 bases are TGTGCCAGCAGTGTAGGAAACACCATATATTTT.

The chain is built from TRBV6-5 and TRBJ2-2; TRBD2 agrees at 7 bases. The CDR3 has 15 residues. After removal of 5 bases from V and 4 bases from J, the junction contained 7 bases not matched to a gene. Germline V lookup: CDR1 MNHEY, CDR2 SVGAGI. Written as DNA, the CDR3 is TGTGCCAGCAGTCCCACGGGGAGGGGCACCGGGGAGCTGTTTTTT. Its protein is CASSPTGRGTGELFF.

The genes are TRBV5-1 and TRBJ1-2; D is unresolved. This CDR3 has 14 amino acids. V was clipped by 4 bases and J by 4 bases, with 14 bases between them. CDR1 and CDR2 from the germline V gene are SGHRS and YFSETQ. The CDR3 sequence is CASSRGVDGYGYTF. The DNA of the CDR3 is TGCGCCAGCAGCCGGGGAGTTGACGGCTATGGCTACACCTTC.

The V and J genes are TRBV10-2 and TRBJ2-6, with TRBD2 identical over 7 bases. Germline CDR1 WSHSY, CDR2 SAAADI. The V gene end was trimmed by 4 bases and the J gene end by 0 bases; junction bases not matched to a gene: 6. This CDR3 spans 17 amino acids. CDR3 loop: CASSVLAVGSGANVLTF. The DNA of the CDR3 is TGCGCCAGCAGTGTCCTAGCGGTGGGCTCTGGGGCCAACGTCCTGACTTTC.

This clone appeared a single time. The chain uses TRBV23-1 and TRBJ1-1, with 8 bases fitting TRBD1. TRBV23-1 is identified as an open reading frame with a role that is uncertain. This CDR3 contains 19 residues. V lost 0 bases and J lost 3; bases outside the gene matches: 15. The CDR3, as DNA: TGCGCCAGCAGTCAATCTATTTCTGGGACAGGAAGGCCTTACACTGAAGCTTTCTTT. Translated, it gives CASSQSISGTGRPYTEAFF.

J is TRBJ2-1 and V is TRBV6-1; 10 nucleotides line up with TRBD1. This CDR3 spans 18 amino acids. Germline CDR1 reads MNHNS; CDR2 reads SASEGT. J lost 0 bases, V lost 1 base, and 6 bases had no gene match. The CDR3, as DNA: TGTGCCAGCAGTGAAGAGGGGACAGGGGCGAGCTCCTACAATGAGCAGTTCTTC. Encoded protein: CASSEEGTGASSYNEQFF.

This clone showed up just once. This chain joins TRBV2 and TRBJ1-1; D call uncertain. Germline CDR1 SNHLY, CDR2 FYNNEI. The CDR3 contains 13 residues. V gave up 5 bases and J gave up 5 bases, with 12 bases separating them. The CDR3 reads CASSPDSKTEAFF. In nucleotides, the CDR3 is TGTGCCAGCAGTCCCGACTCCAAGACTGAAGCTTTCTTT.

The chain carries TRBV7-2 and TRBJ1-1, with a tentative D call TRBD1 (5 bases). V lost 1 base to trimming and J lost 0 bases, with 9 bases between them. The germline V gene has CDR1 SGHTA and CDR2 FQGNSA. This CDR3 region has 15 residues. The CDR3 region has the DNA TGTGCCAGCAGCTTAGGTCGGGGGATGAACACTGAAGCTTTCTTT. This gives the protein CASSLGRGMNTEAFF.

The chain couples TRBV27 to TRBJ2-1, with D unresolved. Germline V gives CDR1 MNHEY, CDR2 SMNVEV (reference sequence). Deletions cut 5 bases from V and 0 bases from J, with 11 bases between. The CDR3 is 15 residues long. The CDR3 region has the DNA TGTGCCAGCAGTCCCGACTTGACCTCCTACAATGAGCAGTTCTTC. This codes for CASSPDLTSYNEQFF.

This chain links TRBV6-4 with TRBJ1-2, with 7 bases that match TRBD1. The V segment lost 2 bases and the J segment 2 bases; nucleotides outside the gene matches: 8. The CDR3 runs to 16 residues. Germline loops: CDR1 MRHNA, CDR2 SNTAGT. For the CDR3, the DNA is TGTGCCAGCAGTGACAGGGGGCGCGGTCGGAACTATGGCTACACCTTC. Amino acid sequence: CASSDRGRGRNYGYTF.

The chain's CDR3 is CASGLRTGLNTGELFF. For the CDR3, the DNA is TGTGCTAGTGGTTTGAGGACAGGACTAAACACCGGGGAGCTGTTTTTT. The chain has TRBV12-5 and TRBJ2-2, with a possible D match to TRBD1 (7 bases). Germline loops: CDR1 LGHNT, CDR2 FRNRAP. This CDR3 is built from 16 residues. The V end was cut by 2 bases, the J end by 2 bases, with 12 bases between.

The chain carries TRBV6-5 and TRBJ2-1, with D possibly being TRBD2 (6 bases). Germline loops: CDR1 MNHEY, CDR2 SVGAGI. V gave up 8 bases and J gave up 8 bases, with 22 bases separating them. The CDR3 contains 15 residues. CDR3 loop: CASSRPQAGIDEQFF. In DNA form, the CDR3 reads TGTGCCAGCTCTCGGCCCCAGGCGGGGATTGATGAGCAGTTCTTC.

The chain uses TRBV5-1 and TRBJ1-5; 9 nucleotides line up with TRBD1. The germline V gene has CDR1 SGHRS and CDR2 YFSETQ. V dropped 4 bases and J dropped 4; count of bases not matched to a gene: 9. There are 16 residues in the CDR3. CDR3 loop: CASSPRTGVRNQPQHF. The CDR3 nucleotides read TGCGCCAGCAGCCCAAGGACAGGGGTTAGAAATCAGCCCCAGCATTTT.

V gene TRBV7-9 combines with J gene TRBJ2-7; 8 bases map to TRBD2. CDR1 SEHNR and CDR2 FQNEAQ come from the germline V gene (reference sequence). This CDR3 is built from 15 residues. V shed 5 bases, J shed 2 bases, and the junction held 8 bases outside the gene matches. The CDR3 DNA reads TGTGCCAGCAGCCCCCGCGGGGGGTCGACCTACGAGCAGTACTTC. It translates to CASSPRGGSTYEQYF.

The gene calls are TRBV11-2 and TRBJ2-1; TRBD2 matches 10 bases. Trimming removed 1 base from V and 9 bases from J; junction bases left unmatched: 9. The germline V gene has CDR1 SGHAT and CDR2 FQNNGV. The CDR3 extends over 16 amino acids. The CDR3: CASSLVKRGGPFEQFF. The DNA of the CDR3 is TGTGCCAGCAGCTTAGTAAAGCGGGGGGGCCCTTTTGAGCAGTTCTTC.

CDR3 region: CASTRGSGELFF. As DNA, the CDR3 is TGTGCCAGTACCAGAGGTAGCGGGGAGCTGTTTTTT. The chain carries TRBV19 and TRBJ2-2; no definite D call. CDR1 is LNHDA and CDR2 is SQIVND in the germline V gene (reference sequence). CDR3 size: 12 residues. V was shortened by 7 bases and J by 7 bases, with 10 bases between the two germline ends. Supplemented by reference TRBV19 and TRBJ2-2, the full variable domain reads DGGITQSPKYLFRKEGQNVTLSCEQNLNHDAMYWYRQDPGQGLRLIYYSQIVNDFQKGDIAEGYSVSREKKESFPLTVTSAQKNPTAFYLCASTRGSGELFFGEGSRLTVL.